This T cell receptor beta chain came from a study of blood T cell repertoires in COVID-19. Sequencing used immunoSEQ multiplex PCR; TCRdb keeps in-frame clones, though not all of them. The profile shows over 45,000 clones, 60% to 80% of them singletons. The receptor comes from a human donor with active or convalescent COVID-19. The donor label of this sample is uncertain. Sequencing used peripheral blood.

CDR3 protein: CASSKGQGAGGYTF. For the CDR3, the DNA is TGTGCCAGCAGCAAGGGACAGGGGGCAGGTGGCTACACCTTC. V usage is TRBV5-6 and J usage is TRBJ1-2; 12 bases are a match to TRBD1. The germline gives CDR1 SGHDT, CDR2 YYEEEE. The CDR3 extends over 14 amino acids. Trimming at V came to 4 bases and at J to 7 bases, leaving 5 bases not matched to a gene.